Below, 13 T cell receptor beta chains from the same sample are listed, as sequenced in a study of T cell responses to AZD1222 COVID-19 vaccine. Repertoires were generated with immunoSEQ multiplex PCR, while TCRdb's copy carries only in-frame clones and drops some. Of 110,000 to 150,000 clones in the sample, roughly 92% are singletons; the top ten hold approximately 1.5%. The sequenced sample was peripheral blood, obtained on day 0 of AZD1222 vaccination. These receptors originate from an adult in good health.

V is TRBV3-1 (or the pseudogene TRBV3-2) and J is TRBJ2-7; D possibly uses TRBD1 or TRBD2 (5 bases each). Trimming left V 0 bases short and J 0 bases short, with 12 bases between. CDR1 is LGHDT and CDR2 is YNNKEL in the germline V gene (reference sequence). The CDR3 totals 16 residues. CDR3 DNA sequence: TGTGCCAGCAGCCAAGACCTCTGGGGGAGCTCCTACGAGCAGTACTTC. Its translation is CASSQDLWGSSYEQYF.

The rearrangement links TRBV30 to TRBJ2-7, with 8 bases matching TRBD1. CDR3 length: 15 residues. Germline CDR1 reads GTSNPN; CDR2 reads SVGIG (reference sequence). V gave up 3 bases and J gave up 2 bases; unmatched junction bases: 9. CDR3 DNA sequence: TGTGCCTGGAGACTACCCCTGACAGGGGCCTACGAGCAGTACTTC. Amino acid sequence: CAWRLPLTGAYEQYF.

The chain combines TRBV4-2 with TRBJ2-3, with 7 bases matching TRBD2. The V segment lost 1 base and the J segment 6 bases; nucleotides outside the gene matches: 7. This CDR3 region has 15 residues. The germline gives CDR1 LGHNA, CDR2 YNFKEQ. The CDR3 sequence: CASSQGKPGRDTQYF. In nucleotides, the CDR3 is TGTGCCAGCAGCCAAGGAAAACCCGGGAGGGATACGCAGTATTTT.

This clone is a singleton in its sample. V gene TRBV25-1 combines with J gene TRBJ1-2; D is ambiguous. V was shortened by 10 bases and J by 1 base, with 16 bases between the two germline ends. Looked up from germline, CDR1 is MGHDK and CDR2 is SYGVNS. CDR3 length equals 14 residues. Written as DNA, the CDR3 is TGTGCCACCTCATCAAGATCGTTTAACTATGGCTACACCTTC. This sequence encodes CATSSRSFNYGYTF.

The V and J genes are TRBV6-5 and TRBJ1-2; TRBD1 matches 9 bases. V shed 6 bases, J shed 8 bases, and the junction held 10 bases outside the gene matches. Germline CDR1 and CDR2: MNHEY and SVGAGI. The CDR3 consists of 14 residues. CDR3 coding DNA: TGTGCCAGCAGGTCATGGGACAGGGCTTTAGGCTACACCTTC. This codes for CASRSWDRALGYTF.

The chain uses TRBV27 and TRBJ1-6, with TRBD1 matching over 7 bases. Looked up from germline, CDR1 is MNHEY and CDR2 is SMNVEV (reference sequence). This CDR3 has 12 amino acids. V lost 8 bases to trimming and J lost 7 bases; unmatched junction nucleotides: 2. CDR3 in DNA: TGTGCCAGCTCGACAGGGAATTCACCCCTCCACTTT. Its translation: CASSTGNSPLHF.

The chain joins TRBV9 to TRBJ1-6; D is unresolved. The V end lost 0 bases, the J end lost 10 bases, and 11 bases lay between the germline ends. In germline, CDR1 is SGDLS, CDR2 YYNGEE. This CDR3 has 14 amino acids. The DNA for the CDR3 is TGTGCCAGCAGCGTAGATGGGAGCTGGTCACCCCTCCACTTT. Its translation is CASSVDGSWSPLHF.

V usage is TRBV2 and J usage is TRBJ2-5; 11 nucleotides line up with TRBD2. The CDR3 covers 18 residues. The ends lost 2 bases at V and 3 bases at J; junction bases unmatched: 11. Per the germline V gene, CDR1 is SNHLY and CDR2 is FYNNEI. CDR3 sequence: CASSEMRVGLAGKETQYF. CDR3 DNA sequence: TGTGCCAGCAGTGAAATGCGGGTAGGACTAGCGGGCAAAGAGACCCAGTACTTC. Variable domain in full (rest from reference TRBV2 and TRBJ2-5): EPEVTQTPSHQVTQMGQEVILRCVPISNHLYFYWYRQILGQKVEFLVSFYNNEISEKSEIFDDQFSVERPDGSNFTLKIRSTKLEDSAMYFCASSEMRVGLAGKETQYFGPGTRLLVL.

The genes are TRBV7-9 and TRBJ1-3; 7 nucleotides agree with TRBD1. Germline lookup yields CDR1 SEHNR and CDR2 FQNEAQ (reference sequence). V was clipped by 6 bases and J by 0 bases; unmatched bases: 5. The CDR3 contains 15 residues. Here the CDR3 DNA reads TGTGCCAGCAGGCGACAGGGCTACTCTGGAAACACCATATATTTT. As protein: CASRRQGYSGNTIYF.

Written as DNA, the CDR3 is TGTGCCAGCCGGCCCGAGGCAGATACGCAGTATTTT. Its protein product is CASRPEADTQYF. V gene TRBV2 combines with J gene TRBJ2-3; no clear D. V was trimmed by 8 bases and J by 4 bases, leaving 10 bases between them. From germline, CDR1 is SNHLY and CDR2 FYNNEI. CDR3 length equals 12 residues.

The chain joins TRBV4-1 to TRBJ2-3, with D perhaps TRBD2 (6 bases). This CDR3 has 15 residues. Germline V CDR1 and CDR2: MGHRA, YSYEKL. The V end was cut by 4 bases, the J end by 0 bases, with 11 bases between. CDR3 in DNA: TGCGCCAGCAGCCCTCGGGGGACTAGCACAGATACGCAGTATTTT. This gives the protein CASSPRGTSTDTQYF.

The chain recombines TRBV28 with TRBJ1-2; the D gene is possibly TRBD1 (6 bases). Deletions cut 3 bases from V and 3 bases from J, with 8 bases between. CDR3 length equals 13 residues. Germline-derived CDR1 and CDR2 are MDHEN and SYDVKM. The CDR3 region is CASSFGGDYGYTF. The CDR3 bases are TGTGCCAGCAGTTTTGGGGGCGACTATGGCTACACCTTC.

The CDR3 coding sequence is TGTGCCAGCCGGAGCTACCCATCTGGGGCCAACGTCCTGACTTTC. Residues: CASRSYPSGANVLTF. The genes are TRBV6-5 and TRBJ2-6; D unresolved. CDR3 length: 15 residues. Trimming removed 8 bases from V and 1 base from J, with 12 bases in between. The V gene's germline CDR1 is MNHEY and CDR2 SVGAGI.